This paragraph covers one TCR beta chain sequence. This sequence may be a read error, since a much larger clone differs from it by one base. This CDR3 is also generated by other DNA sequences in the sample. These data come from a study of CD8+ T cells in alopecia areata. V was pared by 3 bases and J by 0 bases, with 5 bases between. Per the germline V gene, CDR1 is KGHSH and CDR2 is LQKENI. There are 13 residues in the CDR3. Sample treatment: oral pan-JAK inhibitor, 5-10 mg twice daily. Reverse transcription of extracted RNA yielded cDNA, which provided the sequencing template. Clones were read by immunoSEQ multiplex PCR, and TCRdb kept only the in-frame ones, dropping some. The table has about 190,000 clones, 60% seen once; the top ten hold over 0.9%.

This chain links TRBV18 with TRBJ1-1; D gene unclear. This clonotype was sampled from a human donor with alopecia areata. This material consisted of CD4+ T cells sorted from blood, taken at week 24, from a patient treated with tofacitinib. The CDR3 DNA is TGTGCCAGCTCACCGGGCCTGAACACTGAAGCTTTCTTT. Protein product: CASSPGLNTEAFF.